This T cell receptor (beta chain) is from a study of post-analysis software for immune sequencing data. Whole-study results and caveats: Controls showed lower frequencies than patients for roughly 5 TRBV segments, and TRBV5-6, TRBV5-1 and TRBV20-1 were among these.

The V and J ends lost 8 bases and 8 bases respectively, with 10 bases between them. This CDR3 is 11 amino acids long. Germline assignment: CDR1 ENHRY and CDR2 SYGVKD. Unique molecular identifiers had been added to the TCR beta cDNA libraries. MiXCR, run by TCRdb on the PCR reads, gives a single entry per CDR3 protein. The sample gives 700,000 to 900,000 distinct CDR3 sequences, 46% of which show up once; just under 5% is in the top ten. Of note for this clonotype: Its antigen is currently unknown.

The chain recombines TRBV10-3 with TRBJ2-1, with no clear D. Sequenced: blood. This clonotype was sampled from a girl between 10 and 17 years old with multiple sclerosis. CDR3 coding DNA: TGTGCCATCGGCCCTCGAGATGAGCAGTTCTTC. This sequence encodes CAIGPRDEQFF.